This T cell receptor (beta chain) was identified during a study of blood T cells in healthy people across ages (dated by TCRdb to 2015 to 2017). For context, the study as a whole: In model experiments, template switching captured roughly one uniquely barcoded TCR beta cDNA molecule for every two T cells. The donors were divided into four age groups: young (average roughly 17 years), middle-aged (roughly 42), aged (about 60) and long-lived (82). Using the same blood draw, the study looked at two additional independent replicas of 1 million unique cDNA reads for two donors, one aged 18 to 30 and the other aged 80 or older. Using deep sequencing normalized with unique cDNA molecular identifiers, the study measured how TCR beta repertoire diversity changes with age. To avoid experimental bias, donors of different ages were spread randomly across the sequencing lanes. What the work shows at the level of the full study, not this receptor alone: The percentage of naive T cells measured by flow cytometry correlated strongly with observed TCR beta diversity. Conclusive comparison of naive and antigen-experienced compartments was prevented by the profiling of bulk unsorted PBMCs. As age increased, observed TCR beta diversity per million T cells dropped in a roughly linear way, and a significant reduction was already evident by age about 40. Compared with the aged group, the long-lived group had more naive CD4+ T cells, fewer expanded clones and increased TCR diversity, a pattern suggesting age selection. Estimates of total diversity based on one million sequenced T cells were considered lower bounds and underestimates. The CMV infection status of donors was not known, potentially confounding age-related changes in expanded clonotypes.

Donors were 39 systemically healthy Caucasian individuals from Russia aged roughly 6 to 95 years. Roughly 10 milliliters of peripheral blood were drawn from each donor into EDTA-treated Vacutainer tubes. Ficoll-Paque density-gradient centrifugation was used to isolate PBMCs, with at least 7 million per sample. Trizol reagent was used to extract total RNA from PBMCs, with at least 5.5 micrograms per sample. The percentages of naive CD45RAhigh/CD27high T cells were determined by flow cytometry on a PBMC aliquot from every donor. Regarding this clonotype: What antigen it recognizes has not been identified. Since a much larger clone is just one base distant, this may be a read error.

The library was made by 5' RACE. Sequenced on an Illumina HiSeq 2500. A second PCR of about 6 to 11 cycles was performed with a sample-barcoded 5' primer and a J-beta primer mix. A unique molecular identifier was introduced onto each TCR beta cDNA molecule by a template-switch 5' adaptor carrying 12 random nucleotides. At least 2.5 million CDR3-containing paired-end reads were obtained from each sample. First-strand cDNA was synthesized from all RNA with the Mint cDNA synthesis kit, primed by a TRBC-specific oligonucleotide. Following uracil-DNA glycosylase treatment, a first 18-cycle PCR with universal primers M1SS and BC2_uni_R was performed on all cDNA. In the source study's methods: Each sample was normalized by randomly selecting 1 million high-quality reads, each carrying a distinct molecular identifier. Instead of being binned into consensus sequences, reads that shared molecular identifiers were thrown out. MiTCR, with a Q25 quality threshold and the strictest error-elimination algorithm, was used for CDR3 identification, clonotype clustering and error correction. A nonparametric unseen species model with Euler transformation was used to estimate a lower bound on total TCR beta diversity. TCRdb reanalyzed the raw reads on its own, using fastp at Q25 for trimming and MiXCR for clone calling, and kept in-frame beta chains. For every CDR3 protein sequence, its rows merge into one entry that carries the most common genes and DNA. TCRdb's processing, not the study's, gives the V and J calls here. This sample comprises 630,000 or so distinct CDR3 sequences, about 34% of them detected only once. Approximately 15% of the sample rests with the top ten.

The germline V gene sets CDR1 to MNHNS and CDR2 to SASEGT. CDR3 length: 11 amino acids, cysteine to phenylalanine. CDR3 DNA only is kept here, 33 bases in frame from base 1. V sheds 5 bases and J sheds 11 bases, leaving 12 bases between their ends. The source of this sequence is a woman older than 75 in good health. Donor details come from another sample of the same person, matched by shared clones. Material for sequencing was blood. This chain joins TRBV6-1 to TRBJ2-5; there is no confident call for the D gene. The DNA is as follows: TGTGCCAGCAGTCCATGTAGTGAGCAGTACTTC. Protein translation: CASSPCSEQYF.